The rows below give T cell receptor beta chains drawn from one sample of a study of shared clonotypes between healthy human individuals. Clones were read by immunoSEQ multiplex PCR, and TCRdb kept only the in-frame ones, dropping some. In the table there are 300,000 to 350,000 clones, over 70% of which are singletons. The sequencing input was memory CD4+ T cells sorted from blood. The source of these receptors is a man in his thirties or forties in good health. Each CDR3 is given with its conserved first and last residue.

v_call: TRBV2; j_call: TRBJ2-4; cdr3_aa: CASSSTGSVDIQYF
v_call: TRBV30; j_call: TRBJ1-5; cdr3_aa: CAWSQLGQGEAQPQHF
v_call: TRBV5-5; j_call: TRBJ2-5; cdr3_aa: CASSLRPAGQETQYF
v_call: TRBV29-1; j_call: TRBJ1-5; cdr3_aa: CSVESYPTGGKDFQPQHF
v_call: TRBV5-7; j_call: TRBJ1-2; cdr3_aa: CASSSSGQTYGYTF
v_call: TRBV11-3; j_call: TRBJ2-2; cdr3_aa: CASSLGLAANTGELFF
v_call: TRBV14; j_call: TRBJ2-6; cdr3_aa: CASSLGTGSGVLTF
v_call: TRBV27; j_call: TRBJ2-7; cdr3_aa: CASSLQRLDSYEQYF
v_call: TRBV2; j_call: TRBJ2-7; cdr3_aa: CASSTRNEQYF
v_call: TRBV6-5; j_call: TRBJ1-5; cdr3_aa: CASRDTTGLGQPQHF
v_call: TRBV5-6; j_call: TRBJ2-2; cdr3_aa: CASSLWTRTGELFF
v_call: TRBV29-1; j_call: TRBJ1-1; cdr3_aa: CSVSTDMNTEAFF
v_call: TRBV2; j_call: TRBJ1-4; cdr3_aa: CASSEVAANEKLFF
v_call: TRBV5-1; j_call: TRBJ2-5; cdr3_aa: CASSLEGGETQYF
v_call: TRBV10-3; j_call: TRBJ2-3; cdr3_aa: CAISEGYTDTQYF
v_call: TRBV6-5; j_call: TRBJ2-2; cdr3_aa: CASIGLAGHTGELFF
v_call: TRBV7-8; j_call: TRBJ2-3; cdr3_aa: CASSPQDTQYF
v_call: TRBV27; j_call: TRBJ2-7; cdr3_aa: CASSRSSTGDVYF
v_call: TRBV2; j_call: TRBJ2-1; cdr3_aa: CASSEGHHEQFF
v_call: TRBV2; j_call: TRBJ2-3; cdr3_aa: CASSPQGFNTDTQYF
v_call: TRBV4-3; j_call: TRBJ2-1; cdr3_aa: CASSGLAGEQFF
v_call: TRBV5-4; j_call: TRBJ2-1; cdr3_aa: CASSSTTTNNEQFF
v_call: TRBV11-2; j_call: TRBJ2-3; cdr3_aa: CASSPIRGRLSTDTQYF
v_call: TRBV10-3; j_call: TRBJ2-7; cdr3_aa: CAISEHTYEQYF
v_call: TRBV7-5; j_call: TRBJ1-2; cdr3_aa: CVRSPNGFEGEGYGYTF
v_call: TRBV10-2; j_call: TRBJ2-1; cdr3_aa: CASIGTSPHNEQFF
v_call: TRBV2; j_call: TRBJ2-1; cdr3_aa: CASRLADSSYNEQFF
v_call: TRBV6-5; j_call: TRBJ2-7; cdr3_aa: CASSRTGGGYEQYF
v_call: TRBV19; j_call: TRBJ1-1; cdr3_aa: CASSLNSETEAFF
v_call: TRBV5-4; j_call: TRBJ2-6; cdr3_aa: CASSFFRNSGANVLTF
v_call: TRBV11-3; j_call: TRBJ2-3; cdr3_aa: CASSLDTDTQYF
v_call: TRBV2; j_call: TRBJ2-5; cdr3_aa: CASRGEMGETQYF
v_call: TRBV18; j_call: TRBJ1-5; cdr3_aa: CASSPSGLSNQPQHF
v_call: TRBV6-6; j_call: TRBJ1-2; cdr3_aa: CASSPRGVARGYTF
v_call: TRBV28; j_call: TRBJ2-7; cdr3_aa: CASRTHSGSYEQYF
v_call: TRBV5-4; j_call: TRBJ2-1; cdr3_aa: CASSLSPGTHQYNEQFF
v_call: TRBV9; j_call: TRBJ1-2; cdr3_aa: CASSVESGALGYTF
v_call: TRBV28; j_call: TRBJ2-1; cdr3_aa: CASSLGGVSYNEQFF
v_call: TRBV4-1; j_call: TRBJ2-7; cdr3_aa: CASSQGTGTGRGYEQYF
v_call: TRBV5-4; j_call: TRBJ2-5; cdr3_aa: CASSTYRGETQYF
v_call: TRBV9; j_call: TRBJ2-3; cdr3_aa: CASSVAGSKGDTQYF
v_call: TRBV5-1; j_call: TRBJ1-5; cdr3_aa: CASSPSGQGYQPQHF
v_call: TRBV4-3; j_call: TRBJ2-1; cdr3_aa: CASSPYLASGRDNEQFF
v_call: TRBV7-2; j_call: TRBJ2-3; cdr3_aa: CASSLPGGDTQYF
v_call: TRBV5-4; j_call: TRBJ1-1; cdr3_aa: CASSLGGADTEAFF
v_call: TRBV5-1; j_call: TRBJ2-5; cdr3_aa: CASSVRLAGEETQYF
v_call: TRBV7-2; j_call: TRBJ2-7; cdr3_aa: CASSHGGDLAYGQYF
v_call: TRBV5-4; j_call: TRBJ2-3; cdr3_aa: CASSPVRGTNRGGTDTQYF
v_call: TRBV10-3; j_call: TRBJ1-4; cdr3_aa: CAISDAGGATNEKLFF
v_call: TRBV5-4; j_call: TRBJ1-2; cdr3_aa: CASIRGGGNYGYTF
v_call: TRBV5-1; j_call: TRBJ2-3; cdr3_aa: CASSLSELAGTDTQYF